This T cell receptor (beta chain) was identified during a study of T cells in women clearing cervical HPV infection. Study at large: Blood came at first lesion visit for cases, post-clearance for controls.

V lost 1 base and J 2 bases, leaving 5 bases between the germline ends. The CDR3 runs 14 residues. Germline V gene lookup returns CDR1 SGHTA and CDR2 FQGTGA. On this clone itself: Its specificity is unknown. Sequencing ends 3 residues short of the CDR3 end; the germline J gene provides the rest.

General study findings and limits: Repertoire richness, not evenness, was significantly elevated in CIN3+ cases versus controls. Effector/memory and HPV-specific T cells were not isolated, and association timing is unknown.

Genomic DNA, averaging roughly 1,200 ng per sample, yielded TCR beta CDR3 via immunoSEQ. The method was immunoSEQ multiplex PCR; TCRdb's version includes in-frame clones alone and lacks a portion of them. The sample's table shows around 12,000 clones. This sequence joins TRBV7-3 and TRBJ2-2, with no clear D. This clonotype originated in a woman aged 18 to 75 with a cervical HPV16 infection that either progressed to CIN3+ or cleared (not recorded which). The sequenced sample consisted of blood buffy coat. This chain's CDR3 is CASSLIHNTGELFF. The DNA read from the CDR3 is TGTGCCAGCAGCTTAATCCATAACACCGGGGAG. Supplemented by reference TRBV7-3 and TRBJ2-2, the full variable domain reads GAGVSQTPSNKVTEKGKYVELRCDPISGHTALYWYRQSLGQGPEFLIYFQGTGAADDSGLPNDRFFAVRPEGSVSTLKIQRTERGDSAVYLCASSLIHNTGELFFGEGSRLTVL.